This section outlines one T cell receptor beta chain sequence together with its context. The data were taken from a study of CXCR3-negative and CXCR3-positive naive CD8 T cells. The TRB libraries of cDNA were built by UMI-labeled 5' RACE. After re-calling the 5' RACE reads, TCRdb lists one entry per CDR3 protein, DNA absent. This sample carries 70,000 to 100,000 distinct CDR3 sequences, with around 1.7% going to the ten biggest clones. There are 15 residues in the CDR3. Per the germline V gene, CDR1 is SEHNR and CDR2 is FQNEAQ (reference sequence). The chain links TRBV7-9 to TRBJ2-5; TCRdb's assignment of TRBD1 cannot be checked, as there is no DNA. The clonotype comes from a human donor in good health. Some clones in this sample may be carry-over from other donors' samples. Sequencing used naive CXCR3- CD8+ T cells from blood. The subset is: CD45RO-CCR7+CD27+CD95- naive CD8+ T cells lacking CXCR3 (TNR3-). CDR3 sequence reads: CASSAGTGVLETQYF.